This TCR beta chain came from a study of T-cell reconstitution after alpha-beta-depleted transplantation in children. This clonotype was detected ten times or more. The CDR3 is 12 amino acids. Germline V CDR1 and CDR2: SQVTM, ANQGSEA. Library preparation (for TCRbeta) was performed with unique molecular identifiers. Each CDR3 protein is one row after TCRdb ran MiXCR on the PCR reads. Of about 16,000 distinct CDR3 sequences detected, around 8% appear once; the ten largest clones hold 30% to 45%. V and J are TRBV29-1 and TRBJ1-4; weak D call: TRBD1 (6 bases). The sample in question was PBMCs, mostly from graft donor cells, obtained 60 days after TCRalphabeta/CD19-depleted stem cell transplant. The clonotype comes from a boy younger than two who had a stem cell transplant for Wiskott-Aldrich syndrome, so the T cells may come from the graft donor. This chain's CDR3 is CKGGYSNEKLFF. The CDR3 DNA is TGCAAGGGGGGCTACTCTAATGAAAAACTGTTTTTT. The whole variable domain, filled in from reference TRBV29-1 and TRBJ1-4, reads SAVISQKPSRDICQRGTSLTIQCQVDSQVTMMFWYRQQPGQSLTLIATANQGSEATYESGFVIDKFPISRPNLTFSTLTVSNMSPEDSSIYLCKGGYSNEKLFFGSGTQLSVL.